This T cell receptor (beta chain) was obtained from a study of Graves' ophthalmopathy and Graves' hyperthyroidism. Study results and caveats: From stable hyperthyroidism, ophthalmopathy was separated by a 13-signature model with roughly 89% sensitivity and around 79% specificity. Detection in blood was also observed for most expanded thyroid clonotypes above 0.001 frequency.

Pregnancy or lactation, uncontrolled infections and other autoimmune diseases were grounds for excluding patients. The CDR3 covers 14 residues. The V and J ends lost 7 bases and 2 bases, in that order; junction bases with no gene match: 10. CDR1 and CDR2 (germline): DFQATT, SNEGSKA (reference sequence). As the template, RNA transcripts were used to amplify TCR beta CDR3 regions. Following a first-round RT-PCR that used HTBI primers, a second-round multiplex PCR was carried out. Each CDR3 protein is one row after TCRdb ran MiXCR on the multiplex PCR reads. The sample carries around 1.1 million distinct CDR3 sequences, 35% to 40% recorded once. In its sample, this clonotype was seen many times. Its antigen is unidentified.

This chain uses TRBV20-1 with TRBJ2-7, with 8 nucleotides matching TRBD2. Sequenced: peripheral blood or thyroid tissue (not recorded which). The TCR comes from an adult man with Graves' hyperthyroidism. The chain's CDR3 is CSDRPAGGAYEQYF. The CDR3 DNA reads as TGCAGTGACCGACCTGCGGGAGGCGCCTACGAGCAGTACTTC.